A selection of T cell receptor beta chains follows, all from one sample in a study of blood T cell repertoires in COVID-19. TCRdb keeps only in-frame clones here, not all; method: immunoSEQ multiplex PCR. This table holds a few hundred thousand clones, 90% found once. The sample taken for sequencing was PBMCs or T cells enriched from blood (not recorded which). These receptors came from a man aged 25 to 40 who had recovered from COVID-19. Each CDR3 is given with its conserved first and last residue. D genes are given only for firm matches. Rows may omit the clone size; those that give it use once, few, many or a size class.

D | J | size | V | length | DNA | CDR3
TRBD1 | TRBJ1-5 | NA | TRBV19 | 15 | TGTGCCAGTAGTCCCCAGGGACAGGGCAATCAGCCCCAGCATTTT | CASSPQGQGNQPQHF
NA | TRBJ1-5 | NA | TRBV30 | 13 | TGTGCCTGGAGTGTACGGGGGAACCAGCCCCAGCATTTT | CAWSVRGNQPQHF
TRBD2 | TRBJ2-5 | NA | TRBV29-1 | 13 | TGCAGCGTTGTAACGGGGGGGAGTGAGACCCAGTACTTC | CSVVTGGSETQYF
NA | TRBJ1-2 | NA | TRBV5-1 | 13 | TGCGCCAGCAGCTTGGATGGCGGCGGAAGCTACACCTTC | CASSLDGGGSYTF
TRBD2 | TRBJ2-3 | NA | TRBV18 | 18 | TGTGCCAGCTCACCAACGGCGGGGGGCCTTCCTAGCACAGATACGCAGTATTTT | CASSPTAGGLPSTDTQYF
NA | TRBJ2-5 | NA | TRBV19 | 15 | TGTGCCAGTAGTATCGGGGGAATAGGACAAGAGACCCAGTACTTC | CASSIGGIGQETQYF
NA | TRBJ2-1 | once | TRBV6-2/TRBV6-3 | 14 | TGTGCCAGCAGCAACAGCCGCTCCTACAATGAGCAGTTCTTC | CASSNSRSYNEQFF
NA | TRBJ2-3 | NA | TRBV6-5 | 15 | TGTGCCAGCAGCCGTCAAGGGGGAGGCACAGATACGCAGTATTTT | CASSRQGGGTDTQYF
TRBD1 | TRBJ2-1 | NA | TRBV7-9 | 14 | TGTGCCAGCAATTCCGGGACAGGGTACAATGAGCAGTTCTTC | CASNSGTGYNEQFF
TRBD1 | TRBJ2-7 | NA | TRBV9 | 12 | TGTGCCAACGCTGACAGGGATTACGAGCAGTACTTC | CANADRDYEQYF
NA | TRBJ1-2 | NA | TRBV6-2/TRBV6-3 | 11 | TGTGCCAGCAGTGACAGATATGGCTACACCTTC | CASSDRYGYTF
TRBD1 | TRBJ1-1 | NA | TRBV12-3/TRBV12-4 | 13 | TGTGCCAGCAGTAGACAGGGTCGGACTGAAGCTTTCTTT | CASSRQGRTEAFF
NA | TRBJ1-2 | NA | TRBV5-4 | 15 | TGTGCCAGCAGCTTGTTGTGGCAGGGCAACTATGGCTACACCTTC | CASSLLWQGNYGYTF
NA | TRBJ2-7 | once | TRBV21-1 | 15 | TGTGCCAGCAGCAAAGGTCAGGACATTCCCTACGAGCAGTACTTC | CASSKGQDIPYEQYF
TRBD1 | TRBJ1-2 | NA | TRBV7-9 | 14 | TGTGCCAGCAGCCCCACAGGGGTTAAGTTTGGCTACACCTTC | CASSPTGVKFGYTF
TRBD1 | TRBJ1-2 | NA | TRBV2 | 14 | TGTGCCAGCAGTTCAACCCAGGGGGCCTATGGCTACACCTTC | CASSSTQGAYGYTF
TRBD1 | TRBJ2-1 | NA | TRBV7-7 | 15 | TGTGCTAGCAGCTTAGATAGGGGGCCCTACAATGAGCAGTTCTTC | CASSLDRGPYNEQFF
NA | TRBJ1-5 | NA | TRBV19 | 13 | TGTGCCAGTAGTATGGGAGGGGGACAGCCCCAGCATTTT | CASSMGGGQPQHF
NA | TRBJ1-4 | NA | TRBV27 | 15 | TGTGCCAGCAGAAATTACACAGGGTACAATGAAAAACTGTTTTTT | CASRNYTGYNEKLFF
NA | TRBJ2-2 | NA | TRBV7-9 | 19 | TGTGCCAGCAGCTGGTCCCTGATCCACGGGGGTAAGAACACCGGGGAGCTGTTTTTT | CASSWSLIHGGKNTGELFF
NA | TRBJ2-2 | NA | TRBV7-2 | 12 | TGTGCCAGCAGCAGTACAACCGGGGAGCTGTTTTTT | CASSSTTGELFF
NA | TRBJ2-1 | NA | TRBV4-3 | 15 | TGCGCCAGCAGCCTACTCAGTAGCCCGACCCATGAGCAGTTCTTC | CASSLLSSPTHEQFF
TRBD2 | TRBJ2-7 | NA | TRBV30 | 16 | TGTGCCTGGAGTATTAAGAAACTAGCGCCTCCCTACGAGCAGTACTTC | CAWSIKKLAPPYEQYF
NA | TRBJ2-3 | NA | TRBV3-1/TRBV3-2 | 15 | TGTGCCAGCAGCCAAGTTGAGTCGGTCGCAGATACGCAGTATTTT | CASSQVESVADTQYF